These 2 T cell receptor beta chains were all obtained from the same sample, sequenced in a study of CD8 T cells in Susac syndrome. Reverse transcription of about 0.45 to 1 ug RNA was performed with random hexamers. TCRdb used MiXCR to reprocess the immunoSEQ multiplex PCR reads, holding one entry per CDR3 protein. The data contain more than 95,000 distinct CDR3 sequences, about 93% of them singletons. Source material: CD8+ T cells from PBMCs. The receptors originated from a human donor with Susac syndrome.

This clonotype was recorded once. The chain links TRBV12-3 or TRBV12-4 to TRBJ1-3, with 7 bases aligning to TRBD1. The junction had 19 bases not matched to a gene; V was cut back by 5 bases and J by 3 bases. CDR3 length: 19 residues. The CDR3 DNA reads TGTGCCAGCAGTACTGGCTACGGGTCTCAGACAGGGATTGGAAACACCATATATTTT. As protein: CASSTGYGSQTGIGNTIYF.

This rearrangement joins TRBV5-6 to TRBJ2-7, with D perhaps being TRBD1 or TRBD2 (5 bases each). Germline V gene sequence: CDR1 SGHDT, CDR2 YYEEEE. CDR3 length equals 14 residues. The germline V and J ends were trimmed by 4 bases and 3 bases, with 14 bases remaining between them. The CDR3 spells CASSASGRHYEQYF. CDR3 nucleotide sequence: TGTGCCAGCAGCGCCTCGGGACGGCACTACGAGCAGTACTTC. Full variable domain (rest looked up from reference TRBV5-6 and TRBJ2-7): DAGVTQSPTHLIKTRGQQVTLRCSPKSGHDTVSWYQQALGQGPQFIFQYYEEEERQRGNFPDRFSGHQFPNYSSELNVNALLLGDSALYLCASSASGRHYEQYFGPGTRLTVT.